Below are 5 T cell receptor beta chains sequenced from a single sample in a study of tumor-infiltrating lymphocytes in primary liver carcinoma. Using a constant-region primer together with ProtoScript II reverse transcriptase, TCR beta cDNA was made from 500 ng of total RNA. Researchers made the TCR beta libraries by running three nested multiplex PCR rounds with slightly modified ARM-PCR. Use of TRBV1-TRBV30 forward primers with a C-beta reverse primer characterized the first two PCR rounds, which lasted around 9 cycles each. TCRdb re-analysed the multiplex PCR reads in MiXCR, keeping a single row per CDR3 protein. This table has over 250,000 distinct CDR3 sequences, 45% to 70% appearing once. Extraction also yielded germline DNA, while blood RNA was obtained from unsorted whole blood. The sequenced sample consisted of peripheral blood. The receptors originated from a woman aged 25 to 39 with primary liver carcinoma and hepatitis B virus infection.

About this clonotype itself: The conserved phenylalanine or tryptophan normally closing the CDR3 is absent here, so this likely arose from a read error. The V gene is TRBV11-1, the J gene TRBJ2-1; no clear D gene. The CDR3 is 11 amino acids. Per the germline V gene, CDR1 is SGHAT and CDR2 is FQDESV (reference sequence). The CDR3 region has the DNA TGTGCCGGCAGTAAGAAAAATGAGCAGTTCCTC. Translated: CAGSKKNEQFL.

The chain couples TRBV4-1 to TRBJ1-4; 7 nucleotides line up with TRBD1. V lost 0 bases to trimming and J lost 8 bases; unmatched junction nucleotides: 6. Germline CDR1 reads MGHRA; CDR2 reads YSYEKL. The CDR3 runs 15 residues. Written as DNA, the CDR3 is TGCGCCAGCAGCCAAGAAGGGACAGAATCCGAAAAACTGTTTTTT. It yields the protein CASSQEGTESEKLFF.

This clonotype was recorded many times. The chain combines TRBV29-1 with TRBJ2-7, with 12 bases lining up with TRBD2. Germline-derived CDR1 and CDR2 are SQVTM and ANQGSEA. The CDR3 length is 13 residues. The junction had 5 bases not matched to a gene; V was cut back by 7 bases and J by 4 bases. The CDR3 DNA reads TGCAGCGCAAGACTAGCGGGAGAGTACGAGCAGTACTTC. Translated: CSARLAGEYEQYF.

The rearrangement uses TRBV30 and TRBJ1-3; D may be TRBD1 (5 bases). CDR3 length equals 16 residues. The germline V and J ends were trimmed by 3 bases and 4 bases, with 19 bases remaining between them. Per the germline V gene, CDR1 is GTSNPN and CDR2 is SVGIG (reference sequence). In DNA form, the CDR3 reads TGTGCCTGGAGACGACCGGGAGGGACGAGCGGAAACACCATATATTTT. Translating it yields CAWRRPGGTSGNTIYF.

The genes are TRBV4-3 and TRBJ2-3; 13 bases align to TRBD2. V lost 2 bases to trimming and J lost 1 base; unmatched junction nucleotides: 0. CDR1 and CDR2 (germline): LGHNA, YSLEER. The CDR3 consists of 16 residues. The CDR3 is CASSQTSGRGTDTQYF. The CDR3 DNA reads TGCGCCAGCAGCCAAACTAGCGGGAGGGGCACAGATACGCAGTATTTT.